These 2 T cell receptor beta chains were all obtained from the same sample, sequenced in a study of blood T cell repertoires in COVID-19. Only in-frame clones appear in the TCRdb table, and some are missing; sequencing was by immunoSEQ multiplex PCR. The table lists about 98,000 clones, 60% to 80% of them singletons. The source material was peripheral blood. The receptors were gathered from a man in his fifties or sixties with active or convalescent COVID-19.

The chain has TRBV6-6 and TRBJ2-1; 8 bases are shared with TRBD2. The trim removed 4 bases at V and 2 bases at J, leaving 4 bases unmatched. The CDR3 sequence is 15 residues long. Germline CDR1 is MNHNY and CDR2 is SVGAGI (reference sequence). The CDR3 coding sequence is TGTGCCAGCAGTTCAGCGGGGGTTACCTACAATGAGCAGTTCTTC. Residues: CASSSAGVTYNEQFF.

The chain combines TRBV24-1 with TRBJ2-1; the D gene is possibly TRBD2 (5 bases). CDR3 length equals 16 residues. Deletions cut 0 bases from V and 4 bases from J, with 12 bases between. Germline-derived CDR1 and CDR2 are KGHDR and SFDVKD. CDR3 DNA sequence: TGTGCCACCAGTGATTTGCGTTCTAGCCCTTACAATGAGCAGTTCTTC. As protein: CATSDLRSSPYNEQFF.